Included here is one T cell receptor beta chain sequence, with context. This sample was taken from a study of T cell responses to AZD1222 COVID-19 vaccine. Some clones are missing from TCRdb's copy, which holds only in-frame ones; the method was immunoSEQ multiplex PCR. Among more than 95,000 clones listed, 90% were seen once. The sequences come from peripheral blood, collected on day 0 of AZD1222 vaccination. This clonotype originated in an adult in good health.

Written as DNA, the CDR3 is TGTGCCAGTAGTATTTGGCCCACGGGGGGGATCTATGGCTACACCTTC. Translated: CASSIWPTGGIYGYTF. This rearrangement joins TRBV19 to TRBJ1-2; TRBD1 might be the D (5 bases). Germline lookup yields CDR1 LNHDA and CDR2 SQIVND (reference sequence). The CDR3 is 16 amino acids. Trimming took off 3 bases at V and 4 bases at J, with 18 bases between the two ends.